The present T cell receptor (beta chain) was sequenced within a study of cytomegalovirus exposure and HLA in healthy donors. Regarding this clone: Its target is not known.

Study findings and constraints: Accurate prediction of most subjects' HLA-A and HLA-B alleles from TCR beta sequences was reported.

The PCR employed 60 Vbeta primers together with 13 Jbeta primers. Here immunoSEQ multiplex PCR was the method, and the copy in TCRdb shows in-frame clones only, minus some. The sample consists of about 150,000 clones, more than 60% of them appearing once. The CDR3 consists of 12 residues. Germline assignment: CDR1 SEHNR and CDR2 FQNEAQ (reference sequence). V lost 5 bases and J lost 4, with 6 bases in between. The sequencing sample was made of PBMCs. The chain carries TRBV7-9 and TRBJ1-5, with unresolved D. The clonotype comes from a woman aged 40-49 years in good health and CMV-seronegative. The CDR3 loop reads CASSPPNQPQHF. The CDR3 region has the DNA TGTGCCAGCAGCCCCCCAAATCAGCCCCAGCATTTT.